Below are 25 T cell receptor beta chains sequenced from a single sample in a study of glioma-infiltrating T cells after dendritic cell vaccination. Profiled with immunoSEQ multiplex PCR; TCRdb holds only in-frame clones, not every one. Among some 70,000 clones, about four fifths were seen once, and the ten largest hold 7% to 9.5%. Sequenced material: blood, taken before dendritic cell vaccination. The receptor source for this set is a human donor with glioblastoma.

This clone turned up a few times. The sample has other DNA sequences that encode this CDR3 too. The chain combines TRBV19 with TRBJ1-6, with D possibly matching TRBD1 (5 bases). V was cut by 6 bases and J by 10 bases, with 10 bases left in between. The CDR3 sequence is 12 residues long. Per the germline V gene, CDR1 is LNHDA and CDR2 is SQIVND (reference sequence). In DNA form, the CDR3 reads TGTGCCAGTAGACGACAGCAATCACCCCTCCACTTT. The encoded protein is CASRRQQSPLHF.

CDR3 sequence: CATSRVGRQGYNEKLFF. DNA for the CDR3: TGTGCCACCAGCAGAGTTGGGAGACAGGGATATAATGAAAAACTGTTTTTT. This sequence joins TRBV15 and TRBJ1-4, with 7 bases that match TRBD1. V was clipped by 1 base and J by 4 bases; unmatched bases: 9. The CDR3 contains 17 residues. Germline V gene data show CDR1 as LNHNV and CDR2 as YYDKDF (reference sequence). Full variable domain (outside the CDR3, taken from reference TRBV15 and TRBJ1-4): DAMVIQNPRYQVTQFGKPVTLSCSQTLNHNVMYWYQQKSSQAPKLLFHYYDKDFNNEADTPDNFQSRRPNTSFCFLDIRSPGLGDTAMYLCATSRVGRQGYNEKLFFGSGTQLSVL.

Here the CDR3 reads CASSLGTAPNYGYTF. CDR3 nucleotides: TGCGCCAGCAGCCTCGGGACAGCCCCTAACTATGGCTACACCTTC. This chain links TRBV5-1 with TRBJ1-2, with 7 bases identical to TRBD1. The CDR3 sequence is 15 residues long. V lost 4 bases and J lost 0; bases outside the gene matches: 6. Germline CDR1 reads SGHRS; CDR2 reads YFSETQ.

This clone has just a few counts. DNA of the CDR3: TGTGCCAGCAGTGAACGAATACCGGATAATTCACCCCTCCACTTT. This translates into CASSERIPDNSPLHF. This chain uses TRBV6-1 with TRBJ1-6, with D uncertain. The ends were cut back, 2 bases at V and 5 bases at J, with 10 bases in the middle. CDR1 and CDR2 (germline): MNHNS, SASEGT. This CDR3 is built from 15 residues.

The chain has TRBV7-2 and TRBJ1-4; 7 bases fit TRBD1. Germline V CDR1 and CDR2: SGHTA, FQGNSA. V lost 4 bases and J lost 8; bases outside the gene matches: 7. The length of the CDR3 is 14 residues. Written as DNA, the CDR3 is TGTGCCAGCAGCTATACAGGGGTCCGAGAAAAACTGTTTTTT. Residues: CASSYTGVREKLFF.

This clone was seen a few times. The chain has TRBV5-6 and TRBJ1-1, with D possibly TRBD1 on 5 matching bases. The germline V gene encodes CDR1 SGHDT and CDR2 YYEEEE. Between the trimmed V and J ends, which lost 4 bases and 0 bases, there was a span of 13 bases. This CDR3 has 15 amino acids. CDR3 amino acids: CASSVRQLLNTEAFF. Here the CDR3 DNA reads TGTGCCAGCAGCGTCAGACAGCTCCTGAACACTGAAGCTTTCTTT.

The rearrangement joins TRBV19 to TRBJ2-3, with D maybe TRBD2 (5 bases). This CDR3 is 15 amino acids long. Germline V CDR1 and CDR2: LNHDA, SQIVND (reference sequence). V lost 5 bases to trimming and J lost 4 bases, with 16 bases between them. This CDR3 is CASSADPRGADTQYF. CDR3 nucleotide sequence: TGTGCCAGTAGTGCTGATCCCCGGGGAGCAGATACGCAGTATTTT.

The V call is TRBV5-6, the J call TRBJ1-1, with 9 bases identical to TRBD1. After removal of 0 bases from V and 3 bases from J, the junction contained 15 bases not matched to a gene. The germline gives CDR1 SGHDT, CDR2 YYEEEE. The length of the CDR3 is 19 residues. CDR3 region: CASSLVRTGDFTAHTEAFF. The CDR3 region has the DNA TGTGCCAGCAGCTTGGTTAGGACAGGGGATTTCACAGCGCACACTGAAGCTTTCTTT.

The CDR3 loop is CASSVRTGRPANTGELFF. CDR3 bases: TGTGCCAGCAGTGTGAGGACAGGTAGACCCGCGAACACCGGGGAGCTGTTTTTT. This rearrangement joins TRBV2 to TRBJ2-2, with 7 bases fitting TRBD1. The J segment lost 0 bases and the V segment lost 4 bases, leaving 11 bases of the junction unmatched. CDR3 length: 18 residues. Per the germline V gene, CDR1 is SNHLY and CDR2 is FYNNEI.

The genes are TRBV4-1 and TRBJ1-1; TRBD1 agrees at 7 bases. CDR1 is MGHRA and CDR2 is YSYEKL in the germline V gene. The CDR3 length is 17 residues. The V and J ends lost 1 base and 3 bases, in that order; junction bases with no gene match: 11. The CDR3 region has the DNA TGCGCCAGCAGCCAAGCGAGGCAGGGGGAACCTTACACTGAAGCTTTCTTT. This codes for CASSQARQGEPYTEAFF.

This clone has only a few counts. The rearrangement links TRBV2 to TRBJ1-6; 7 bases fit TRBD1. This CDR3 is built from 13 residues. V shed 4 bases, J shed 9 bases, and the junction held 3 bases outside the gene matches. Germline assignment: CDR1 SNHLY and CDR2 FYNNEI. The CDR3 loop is CASSVRDSSPLHF. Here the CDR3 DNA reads TGTGCCAGCAGTGTACGGGACAGTTCACCCCTCCACTTT. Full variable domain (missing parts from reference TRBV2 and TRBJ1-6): EPEVTQTPSHQVTQMGQEVILRCVPISNHLYFYWYRQILGQKVEFLVSFYNNEISEKSEIFDDQFSVERPDGSNFTLKIRSTKLEDSAMYFCASSVRDSSPLHFGNGTRLTVT.

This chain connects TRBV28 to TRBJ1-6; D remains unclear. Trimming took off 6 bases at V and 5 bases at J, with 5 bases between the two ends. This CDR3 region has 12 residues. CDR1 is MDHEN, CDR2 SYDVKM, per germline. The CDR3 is CASSRDNSPLHF. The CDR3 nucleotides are TGTGCCAGCAGCCGCGATAATTCACCCCTCCACTTT.

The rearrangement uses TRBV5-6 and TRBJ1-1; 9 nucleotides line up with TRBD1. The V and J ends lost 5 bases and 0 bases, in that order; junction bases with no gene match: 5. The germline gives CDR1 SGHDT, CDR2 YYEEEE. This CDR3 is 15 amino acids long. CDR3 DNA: TGTGCCAGCAGGGGGACAGGGACGATGAACACTGAAGCTTTCTTT. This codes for CASRGTGTMNTEAFF. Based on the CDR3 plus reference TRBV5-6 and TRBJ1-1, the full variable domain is DAGVTQSPTHLIKTRGQQVTLRCSPKSGHDTVSWYQQALGQGPQFIFQYYEEEERQRGNFPDRFSGHQFPNYSSELNVNALLLGDSALYLCASRGTGTMNTEAFFGQGTRLTVV.

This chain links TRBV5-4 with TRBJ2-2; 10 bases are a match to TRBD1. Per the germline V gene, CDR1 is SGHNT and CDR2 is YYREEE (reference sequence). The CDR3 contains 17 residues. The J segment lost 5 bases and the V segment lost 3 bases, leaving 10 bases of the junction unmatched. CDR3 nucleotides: TGTGCCAGCAGCTGGTCCGAGAGGACAGGGGGGACCGGGGAGCTGTTTTTT. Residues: CASSWSERTGGTGELFF.

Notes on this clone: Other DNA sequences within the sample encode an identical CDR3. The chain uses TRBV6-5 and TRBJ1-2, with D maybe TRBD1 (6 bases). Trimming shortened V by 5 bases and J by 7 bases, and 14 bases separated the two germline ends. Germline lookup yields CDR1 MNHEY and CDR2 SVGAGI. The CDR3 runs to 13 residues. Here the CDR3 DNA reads TGTGCCAGCAGTACTGGGGGGGCACGTGGCTACACCTTC. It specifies CASSTGGARGYTF.

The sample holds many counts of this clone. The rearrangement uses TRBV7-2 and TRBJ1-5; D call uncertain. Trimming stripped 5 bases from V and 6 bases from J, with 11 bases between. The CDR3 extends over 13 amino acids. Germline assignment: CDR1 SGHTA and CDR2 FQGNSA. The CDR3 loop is CASSPGIGQPQHF. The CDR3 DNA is TGTGCCAGCAGCCCCGGGATCGGTCAGCCCCAGCATTTT. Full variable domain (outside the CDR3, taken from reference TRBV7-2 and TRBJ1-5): GAGVSQSPSNKVTEKGKDVELRCDPISGHTALYWYRQSLGQGLEFLIYFQGNSAPDKSGLPSDRFSAERTGGSVSTLTIQRTQQEDSAVYLCASSPGIGQPQHFGDGTRLSIL.

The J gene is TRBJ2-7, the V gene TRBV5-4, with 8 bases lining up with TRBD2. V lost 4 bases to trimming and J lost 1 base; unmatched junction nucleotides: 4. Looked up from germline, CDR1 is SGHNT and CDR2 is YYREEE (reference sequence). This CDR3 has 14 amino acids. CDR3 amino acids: CASSPGLESYEQYF. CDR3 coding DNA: TGTGCCAGCAGCCCGGGACTAGAGTCCTACGAGCAGTACTTC.

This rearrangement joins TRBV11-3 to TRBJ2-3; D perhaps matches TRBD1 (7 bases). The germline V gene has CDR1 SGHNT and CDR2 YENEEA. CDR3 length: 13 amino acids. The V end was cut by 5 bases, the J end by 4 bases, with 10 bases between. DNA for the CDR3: TGTGCCAGCAGCGGGGGGACAGCAGATACGCAGTATTTT. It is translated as CASSGGTADTQYF. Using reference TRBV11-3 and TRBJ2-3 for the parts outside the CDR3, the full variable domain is EAGVVQSPRYKIIEKKQPVAFWCNPISGHNTLYWYLQNLGQGPELLIRYENEEAVDDSQLPKDRFSAERLKGVDSTLKIQPAELGDSAVYLCASSGGTADTQYFGPGTRLTVL.

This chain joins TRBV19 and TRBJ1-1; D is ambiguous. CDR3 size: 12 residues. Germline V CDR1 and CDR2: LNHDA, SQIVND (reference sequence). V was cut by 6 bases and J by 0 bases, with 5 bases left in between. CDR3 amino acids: CASSEVNTEAFF. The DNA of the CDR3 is TGTGCCAGTAGCGAGGTGAACACTGAAGCTTTCTTT.

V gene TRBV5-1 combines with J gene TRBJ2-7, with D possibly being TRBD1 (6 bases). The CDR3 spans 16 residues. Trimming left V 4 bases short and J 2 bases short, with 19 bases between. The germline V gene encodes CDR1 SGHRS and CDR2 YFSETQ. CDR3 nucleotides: TGCGCCAGCAGCAAAAATAGACAGGAAATTACCTACGAGCAGTACTTC. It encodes CASSKNRQEITYEQYF.

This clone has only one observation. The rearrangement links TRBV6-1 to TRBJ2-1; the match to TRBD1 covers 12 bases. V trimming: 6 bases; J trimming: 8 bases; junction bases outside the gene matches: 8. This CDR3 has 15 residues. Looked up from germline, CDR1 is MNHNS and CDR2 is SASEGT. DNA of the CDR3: TGTGCCAGCAGCGACCGGGACAGGGGGCTCGATGAGCAGTTCTTC. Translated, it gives CASSDRDRGLDEQFF.

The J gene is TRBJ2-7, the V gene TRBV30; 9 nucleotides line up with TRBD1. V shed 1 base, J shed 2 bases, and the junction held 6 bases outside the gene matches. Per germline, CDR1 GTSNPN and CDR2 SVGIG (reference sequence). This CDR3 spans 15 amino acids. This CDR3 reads CAWSGRQGGTYEQYF. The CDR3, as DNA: TGTGCCTGGAGTGGGAGACAGGGGGGGACCTACGAGCAGTACTTC.

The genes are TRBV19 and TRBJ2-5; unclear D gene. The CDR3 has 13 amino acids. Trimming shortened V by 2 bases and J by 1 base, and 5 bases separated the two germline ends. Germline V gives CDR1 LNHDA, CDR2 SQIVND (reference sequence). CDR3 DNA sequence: TGTGCCAGTAGTATAAACAGCCAAGAGACCCAGTACTTC. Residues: CASSINSQETQYF.

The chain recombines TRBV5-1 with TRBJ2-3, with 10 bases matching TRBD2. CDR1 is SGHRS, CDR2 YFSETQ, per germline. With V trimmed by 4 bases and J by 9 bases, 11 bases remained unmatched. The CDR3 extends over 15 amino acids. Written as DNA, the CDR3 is TGCGCCAGCAGCCCACGTCCCGGGACTAGCGAGACGCAGTATTTT. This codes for CASSPRPGTSETQYF.

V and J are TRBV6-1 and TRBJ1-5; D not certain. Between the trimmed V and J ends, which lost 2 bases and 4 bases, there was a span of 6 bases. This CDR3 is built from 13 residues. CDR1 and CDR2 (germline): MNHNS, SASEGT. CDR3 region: CASSEWENQPQHF. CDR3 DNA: TGTGCCAGCAGTGAATGGGAGAATCAGCCCCAGCATTTT.